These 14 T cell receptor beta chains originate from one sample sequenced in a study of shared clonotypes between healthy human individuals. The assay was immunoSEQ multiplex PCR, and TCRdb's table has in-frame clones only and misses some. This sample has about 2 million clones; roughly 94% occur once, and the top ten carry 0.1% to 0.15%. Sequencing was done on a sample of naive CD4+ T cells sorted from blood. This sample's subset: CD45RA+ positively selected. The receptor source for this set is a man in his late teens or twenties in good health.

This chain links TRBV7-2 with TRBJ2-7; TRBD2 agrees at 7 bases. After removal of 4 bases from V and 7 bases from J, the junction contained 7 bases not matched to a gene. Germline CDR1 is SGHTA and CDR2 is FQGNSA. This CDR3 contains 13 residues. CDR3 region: CASSSTSPWEQYF. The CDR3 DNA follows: TGTGCCAGCAGCTCGACTAGCCCCTGGGAGCAGTACTTC.

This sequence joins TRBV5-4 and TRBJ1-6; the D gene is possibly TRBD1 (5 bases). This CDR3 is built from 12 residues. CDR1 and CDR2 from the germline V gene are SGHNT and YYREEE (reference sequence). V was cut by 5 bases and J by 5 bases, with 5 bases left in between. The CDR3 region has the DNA TGTGCCAGCAGACAGGATAATTCACCCCTCCACTTT. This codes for CASRQDNSPLHF.

In nucleotides, the CDR3 is TGTGCCAGCAACCGGGACAATGGGGGCAATCAGCCCCAGCATTTT. It specifies CASNRDNGGNQPQHF. The chain recombines TRBV2 with TRBJ1-5; the D gene is possibly TRBD1 (6 bases). The length of the CDR3 is 15 residues. CDR1 is SNHLY, CDR2 FYNNEI, per germline. V shed 7 bases and J shed 2 bases, with 15 bases lying between them.

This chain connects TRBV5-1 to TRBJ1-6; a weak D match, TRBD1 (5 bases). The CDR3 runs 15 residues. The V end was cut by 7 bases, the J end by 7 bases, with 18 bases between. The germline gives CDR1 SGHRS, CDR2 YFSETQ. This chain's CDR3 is CASSPGTGTNSPLHF. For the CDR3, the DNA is TGCGCCAGCTCCCCCGGGACGGGGACGAATTCACCCCTCCACTTT.

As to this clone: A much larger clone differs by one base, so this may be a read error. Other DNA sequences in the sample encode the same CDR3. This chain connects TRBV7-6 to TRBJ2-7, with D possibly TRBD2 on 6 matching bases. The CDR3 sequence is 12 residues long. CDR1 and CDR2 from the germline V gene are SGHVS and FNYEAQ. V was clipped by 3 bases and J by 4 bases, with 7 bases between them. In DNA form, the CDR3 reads TGTGCCAGCAGCTTCCGGGGGTACGAGCAGTACTTC. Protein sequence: CASSFRGYEQYF.

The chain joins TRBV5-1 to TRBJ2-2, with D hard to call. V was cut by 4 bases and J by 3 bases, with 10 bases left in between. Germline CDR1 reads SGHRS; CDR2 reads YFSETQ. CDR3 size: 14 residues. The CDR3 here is CASSEPKYTGELFF. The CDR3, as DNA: TGCGCCAGCAGCGAACCTAAGTACACCGGGGAGCTGTTTTTT.

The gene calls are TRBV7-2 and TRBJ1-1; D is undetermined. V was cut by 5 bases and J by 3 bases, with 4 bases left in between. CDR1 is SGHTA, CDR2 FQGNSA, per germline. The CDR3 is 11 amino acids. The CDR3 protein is CASSAHTEAFF. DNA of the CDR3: TGTGCCAGCAGCGCGCACACTGAAGCTTTCTTT.

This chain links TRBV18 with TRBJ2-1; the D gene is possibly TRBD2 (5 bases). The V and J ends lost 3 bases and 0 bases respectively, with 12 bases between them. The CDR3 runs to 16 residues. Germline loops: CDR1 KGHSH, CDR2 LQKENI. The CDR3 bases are TGTGCCAGCTCACCCGTACAACGGGGCTCCTACAATGAGCAGTTCTTC. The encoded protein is CASSPVQRGSYNEQFF.

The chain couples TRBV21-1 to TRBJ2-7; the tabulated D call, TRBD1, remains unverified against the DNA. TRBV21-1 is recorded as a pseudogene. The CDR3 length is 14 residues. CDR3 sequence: CASSSDRRTYEQYF. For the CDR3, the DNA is TGTGCCAGCAGCTCAGACAGGAGAACCTACGAGCAGTACTTC.

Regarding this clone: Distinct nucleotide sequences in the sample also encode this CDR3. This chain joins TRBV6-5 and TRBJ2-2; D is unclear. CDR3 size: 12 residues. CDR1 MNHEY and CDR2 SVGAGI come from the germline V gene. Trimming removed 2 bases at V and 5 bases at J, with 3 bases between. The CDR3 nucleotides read TGTGCCAGCAGTTACAGGACCGGGGAGCTGTTTTTT. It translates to CASSYRTGELFF.

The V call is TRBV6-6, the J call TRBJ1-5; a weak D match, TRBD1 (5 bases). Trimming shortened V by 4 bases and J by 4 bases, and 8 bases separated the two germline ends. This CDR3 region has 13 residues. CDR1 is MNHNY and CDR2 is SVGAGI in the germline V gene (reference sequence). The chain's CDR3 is CASSLGENQPQHF. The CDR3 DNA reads TGTGCCAGCAGTTTAGGGGAGAATCAGCCCCAGCATTTT.

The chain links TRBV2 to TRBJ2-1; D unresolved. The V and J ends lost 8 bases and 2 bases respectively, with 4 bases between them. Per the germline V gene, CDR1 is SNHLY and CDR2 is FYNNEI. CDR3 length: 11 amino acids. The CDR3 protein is CASGAYNEQFF. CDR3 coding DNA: TGTGCCAGCGGGGCCTACAATGAGCAGTTCTTC.

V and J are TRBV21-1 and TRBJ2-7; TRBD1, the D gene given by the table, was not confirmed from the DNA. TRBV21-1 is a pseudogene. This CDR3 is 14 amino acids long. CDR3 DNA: TGTGCCAGCAGCCCCCGGGACAGCTCCTACGAGCAGTACTTC. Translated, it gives CASSPRDSSYEQYF.

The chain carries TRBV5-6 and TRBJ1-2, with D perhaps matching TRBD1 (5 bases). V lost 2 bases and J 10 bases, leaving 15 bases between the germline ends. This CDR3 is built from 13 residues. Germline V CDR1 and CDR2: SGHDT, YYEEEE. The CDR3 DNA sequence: TGTGCCAGCAGCTTTACTTACAGGTTGGCCTACACCTTC. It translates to CASSFTYRLAYTF.